The 7 T cell receptor beta chains listed next were all sequenced from one sample in a study of cytomegalovirus exposure and HLA in healthy donors. Amplification used 60 Vbeta primers and 13 Jbeta primers. The protocol was immunoSEQ multiplex PCR, while the TCRdb copy is restricted to in-frame clones and leaves out a portion. Here the sample spans some 130,000 clones, around 78% being singletons. Sequencing was performed on PBMCs. The receptor set was obtained from a woman younger than 35 in good health and CMV-seronegative.

This sequence joins TRBV2 and TRBJ1-5, with TRBD1 identical over 8 bases. Germline CDR1 reads SNHLY; CDR2 reads FYNNEI. V was pared by 7 bases and J by 3 bases, with 14 bases of the junction left unmatched. This CDR3 comprises 17 residues. CDR3 coding DNA: TGTGCCAGCACCTCGACTCCACAGGGGGGTAACAATCAGCCCCAGCATTTT. It specifies CASTSTPQGGNNQPQHF.

This chain links TRBV10-3 with TRBJ1-5, with D perhaps TRBD1 (6 bases). V lost 4 bases and J lost 6, with 10 bases in between. Looked up from germline, CDR1 is ENHRY and CDR2 is SYGVKD. The CDR3 length is 13 residues. The chain's CDR3 is CAISGVGGQPQHF. The DNA of the CDR3 is TGTGCCATCAGTGGAGTAGGGGGTCAGCCCCAGCATTTT.

The rearrangement joins TRBV9 to TRBJ1-3; 8 positions match TRBD1. The length of the CDR3 is 13 residues. CDR1 is SGDLS and CDR2 is YYNGEE in the germline V gene. After removal of 7 bases from V and 3 bases from J, the junction contained 3 bases not matched to a gene. The CDR3 loop reads CASAGGGGNTIYF. The CDR3 DNA follows: TGTGCCAGCGCAGGGGGCGGTGGAAACACCATATATTTT.

This chain joins TRBV27 and TRBJ1-1, with 9 bases aligning to TRBD1. The germline V gene has CDR1 MNHEY and CDR2 SMNVEV (reference sequence). The CDR3 spans 16 residues. V was pared by 4 bases and J by 1 base, with 7 bases of the junction left unmatched. The CDR3 DNA follows: TGTGCCAGCAGTTCTCCGACAGGGGGAGGGAACACTGAAGCTTTCTTT. Encoded protein: CASSSPTGGGNTEAFF.

The chain recombines TRBV28 with TRBJ2-5; D is unclear. V gave up 1 base and J gave up 5 bases, with 11 bases separating them. Germline V gives CDR1 MDHEN, CDR2 SYDVKM. The CDR3 is made up of 14 amino acids. The CDR3 sequence is CASSLLRFGETQYF. In DNA form, the CDR3 reads TGTGCCAGCAGTTTATTGAGGTTTGGGGAGACCCAGTACTTC. Combining the CDR3 with reference TRBV28 and TRBJ2-5 gives the whole variable domain DVKVTQSSRYLVKRTGEKVFLECVQDMDHENMFWYRQDPGLGLRLIYFSYDVKMKEKGDIPEGYSVSREKKERFSLILESASTNQTSMYLCASSLLRFGETQYFGPGTRLLVL.

The V call is TRBV19, the J call TRBJ1-1; TRBD1 might be the D (6 bases). CDR3 size: 15 residues. V shed 6 bases and J shed 0 bases, with 14 bases lying between them. CDR1 and CDR2 (germline): LNHDA, SQIVND (reference sequence). CDR3 in amino acids: CASRTGQLMNTEAFF. The CDR3 nucleotides are TGTGCCAGTAGAACAGGACAGCTGATGAACACTGAAGCTTTCTTT. The variable domain in full, with the rest retrieved from reference TRBV19 and TRBJ1-1, is DGGITQSPKYLFRKEGQNVTLSCEQNLNHDAMYWYRQDPGQGLRLIYYSQIVNDFQKGDIAEGYSVSREKKESFPLTVTSAQKNPTAFYLCASRTGQLMNTEAFFGQGTRLTVV.

In this sample, this clone turned up a few times. V usage is TRBV6-6 and J usage is TRBJ2-2; D not certain. The germline gives CDR1 MNHNY, CDR2 SVGAGI (reference sequence). The CDR3 has 13 residues. With 2 bases removed from V and 5 bases from J, the gap between germline ends came to 6 bases. The CDR3 DNA reads TGTGCCAGCAGTTACATGGCTACCGGGGAGCTGTTTTTT. Translated: CASSYMATGELFF.